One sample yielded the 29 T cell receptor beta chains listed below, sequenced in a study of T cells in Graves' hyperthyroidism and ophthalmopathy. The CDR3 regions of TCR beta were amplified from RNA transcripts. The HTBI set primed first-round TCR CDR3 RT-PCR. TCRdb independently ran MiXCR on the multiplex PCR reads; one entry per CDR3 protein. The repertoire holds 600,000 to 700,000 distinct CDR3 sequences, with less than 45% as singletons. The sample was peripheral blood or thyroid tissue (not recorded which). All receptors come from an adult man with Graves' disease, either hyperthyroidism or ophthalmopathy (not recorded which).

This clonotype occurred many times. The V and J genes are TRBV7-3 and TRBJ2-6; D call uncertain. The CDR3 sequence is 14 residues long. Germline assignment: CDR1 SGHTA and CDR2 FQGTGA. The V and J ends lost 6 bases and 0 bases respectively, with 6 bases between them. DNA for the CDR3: TGTGCCAGCAGTCCGAGCTCTGGGGCCAACGTCCTGACTTTC. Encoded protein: CASSPSSGANVLTF.

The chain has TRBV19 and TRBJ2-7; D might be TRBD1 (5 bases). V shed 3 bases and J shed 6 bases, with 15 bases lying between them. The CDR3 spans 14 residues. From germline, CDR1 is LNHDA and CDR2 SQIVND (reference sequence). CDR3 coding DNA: TGTGCCAGTAGTATTGGCAGGGAATATGGCGAGCAGTACTTC. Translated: CASSIGREYGEQYF.

The CDR3: CASSHGTGGSQPQHF. The CDR3 DNA sequence: TGTGCCAGCAGCCACGGGACAGGGGGGAGTCAGCCCCAGCATTTT. This rearrangement joins TRBV7-2 to TRBJ1-5; TRBD1 matches at 11 bases. V shed 5 bases and J 6 bases; nucleotides not matched to a gene: 6. Germline V gene data show CDR1 as SGHTA and CDR2 as FQGNSA. The CDR3 consists of 15 residues.

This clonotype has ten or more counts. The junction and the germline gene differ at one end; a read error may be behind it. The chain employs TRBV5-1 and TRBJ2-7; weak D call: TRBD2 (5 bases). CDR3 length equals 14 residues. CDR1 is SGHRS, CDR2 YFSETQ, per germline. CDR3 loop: CASSLEGRAYEQYF. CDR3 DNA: TGTGCCAGCAGCTTAGAGGGCAGAGCCTACGAGCAGTACTTC.

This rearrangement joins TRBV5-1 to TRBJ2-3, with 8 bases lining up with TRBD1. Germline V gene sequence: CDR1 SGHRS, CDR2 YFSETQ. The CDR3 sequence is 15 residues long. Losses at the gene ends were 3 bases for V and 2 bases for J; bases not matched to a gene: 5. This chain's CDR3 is CASSSWTGITDTQYF. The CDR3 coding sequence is TGCGCCAGCAGCTCCTGGACAGGGATCACAGATACGCAGTATTTT.

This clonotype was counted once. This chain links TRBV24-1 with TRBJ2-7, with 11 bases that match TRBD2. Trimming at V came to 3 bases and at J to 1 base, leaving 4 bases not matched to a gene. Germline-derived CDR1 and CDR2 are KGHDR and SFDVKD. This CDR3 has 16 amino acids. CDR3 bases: TGTGCCACCAGTGATCCCGCTAGCGGGGGGTCCTACGAGCAGTACTTC. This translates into CATSDPASGGSYEQYF.

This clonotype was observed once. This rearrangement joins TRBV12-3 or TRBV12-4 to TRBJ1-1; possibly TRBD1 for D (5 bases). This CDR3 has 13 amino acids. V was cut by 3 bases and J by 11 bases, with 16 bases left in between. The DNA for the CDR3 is TGTGCCAGCAGTTTGGTCCGGGGCGACGGGGCTTTCTTT. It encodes CASSLVRGDGAFF.

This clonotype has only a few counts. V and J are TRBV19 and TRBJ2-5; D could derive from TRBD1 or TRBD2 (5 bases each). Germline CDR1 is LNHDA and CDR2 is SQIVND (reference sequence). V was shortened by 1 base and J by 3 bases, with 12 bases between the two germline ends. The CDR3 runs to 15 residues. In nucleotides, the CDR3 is TGTGCCAGTAGTATAGGAGGGGCAGGAGAAGAGACCCAGTACTTC. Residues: CASSIGGAGEETQYF.

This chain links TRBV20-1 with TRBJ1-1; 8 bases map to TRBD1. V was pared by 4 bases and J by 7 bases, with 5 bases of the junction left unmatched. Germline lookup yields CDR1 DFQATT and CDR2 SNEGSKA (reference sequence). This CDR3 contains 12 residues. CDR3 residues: CSATRDRGEAFF. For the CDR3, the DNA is TGCAGTGCTACCCGTGACAGGGGTGAAGCTTTCTTT.

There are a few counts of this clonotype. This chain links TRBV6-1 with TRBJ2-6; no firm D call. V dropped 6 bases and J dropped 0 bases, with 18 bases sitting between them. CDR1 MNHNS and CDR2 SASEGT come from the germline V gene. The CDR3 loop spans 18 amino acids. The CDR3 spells CASRLIATSLSGANVLTF. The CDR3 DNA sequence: TGTGCCAGCAGGTTGATTGCAACCTCTCTCTCTGGGGCCAACGTCCTGACTTTC.

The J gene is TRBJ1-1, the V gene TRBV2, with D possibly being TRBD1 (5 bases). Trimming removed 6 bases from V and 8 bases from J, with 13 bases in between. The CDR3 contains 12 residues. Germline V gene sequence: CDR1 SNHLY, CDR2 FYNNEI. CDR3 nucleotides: TGTGCCAGCAGGATACAGGTCGCAGAAGCTTTCTTT. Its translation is CASRIQVAEAFF.

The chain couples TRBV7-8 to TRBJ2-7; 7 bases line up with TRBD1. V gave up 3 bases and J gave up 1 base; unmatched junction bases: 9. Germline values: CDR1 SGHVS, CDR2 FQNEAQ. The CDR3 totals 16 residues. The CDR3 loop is CASSFHTGASSYEQYF. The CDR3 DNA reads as TGTGCCAGCAGCTTCCATACAGGGGCCTCTTCCTACGAGCAGTACTTC.

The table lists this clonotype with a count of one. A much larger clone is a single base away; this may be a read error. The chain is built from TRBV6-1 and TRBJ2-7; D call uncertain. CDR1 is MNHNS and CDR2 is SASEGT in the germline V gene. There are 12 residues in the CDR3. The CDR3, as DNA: TGTGCCAGCAGTGAAGACAGCGTACTGGGCTGCTTC. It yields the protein CASSEDSVLGCF.

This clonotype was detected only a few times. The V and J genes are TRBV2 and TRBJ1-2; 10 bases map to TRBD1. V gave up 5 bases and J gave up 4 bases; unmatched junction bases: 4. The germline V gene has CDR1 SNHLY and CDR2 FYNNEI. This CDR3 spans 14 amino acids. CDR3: CASSWGQGSYGYTF. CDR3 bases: TGTGCCAGCAGTTGGGGACAGGGGTCCTATGGCTACACCTTC.

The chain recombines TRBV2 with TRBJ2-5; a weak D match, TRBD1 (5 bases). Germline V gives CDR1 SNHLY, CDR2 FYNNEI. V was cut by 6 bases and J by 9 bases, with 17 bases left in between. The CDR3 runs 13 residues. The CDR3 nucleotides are TGTGCCAGCAGGGGGCCCGGCAATCAGCCCCAGTACTTC. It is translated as CASRGPGNQPQYF.

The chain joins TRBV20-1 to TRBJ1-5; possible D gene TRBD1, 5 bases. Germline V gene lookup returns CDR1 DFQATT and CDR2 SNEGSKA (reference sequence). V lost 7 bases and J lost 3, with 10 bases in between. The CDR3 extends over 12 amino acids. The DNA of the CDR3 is TGCAGTGAAGGCGGGACCAATCAGCCCCAGCATTTT. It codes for CSEGGTNQPQHF.

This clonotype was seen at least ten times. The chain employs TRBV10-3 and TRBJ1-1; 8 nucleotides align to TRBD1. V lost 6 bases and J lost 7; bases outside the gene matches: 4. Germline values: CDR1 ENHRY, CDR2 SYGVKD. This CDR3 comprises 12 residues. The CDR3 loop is CAIRGQGIEAFF. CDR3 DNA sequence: TGTGCCATCAGAGGACAGGGTATTGAAGCTTTCTTT.

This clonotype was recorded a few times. The DNA for the CDR3 is TGTGCCAGCAGCGAAGATTCGGTATTCGCGCGGGACTATGGCTACACCTTC. Its protein product is CASSEDSVFARDYGYTF. The chain carries TRBV7-2 and TRBJ1-2, with D unclear. The CDR3 loop spans 17 amino acids. V dropped 5 bases and J dropped 3 bases, with 22 bases sitting between them. Germline V lookup: CDR1 SGHTA, CDR2 FQGNSA. Full variable domain (remainder filled in from reference TRBV7-2 and TRBJ1-2): GAGVSQSPSNKVTEKGKDVELRCDPISGHTALYWYRQSLGQGLEFLIYFQGNSAPDKSGLPSDRFSAERTGGSVSTLTIQRTQQEDSAVYLCASSEDSVFARDYGYTFGSGTRLTVV.

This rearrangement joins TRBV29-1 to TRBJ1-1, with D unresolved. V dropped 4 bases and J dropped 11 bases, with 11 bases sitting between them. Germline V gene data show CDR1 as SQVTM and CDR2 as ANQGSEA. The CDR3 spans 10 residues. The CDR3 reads CSVVTGIAFF. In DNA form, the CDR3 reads TGCAGCGTTGTTACGGGGATCGCTTTCTTT. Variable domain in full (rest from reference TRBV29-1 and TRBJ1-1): SAVISQKPSRDICQRGTSLTIQCQVDSQVTMMFWYRQQPGQSLTLIATANQGSEATYESGFVIDKFPISRPNLTFSTLTVSNMSPEDSSIYLCSVVTGIAFFGQGTRLTVV.

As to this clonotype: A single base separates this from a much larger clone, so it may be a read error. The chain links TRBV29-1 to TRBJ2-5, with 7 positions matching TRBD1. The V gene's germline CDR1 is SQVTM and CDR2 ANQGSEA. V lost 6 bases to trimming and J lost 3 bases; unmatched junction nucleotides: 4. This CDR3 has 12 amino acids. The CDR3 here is CSVSGQEETQYF. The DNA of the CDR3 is TGCAGCGTGTCCGGACAGGAAGAGACCCAGTACTTC. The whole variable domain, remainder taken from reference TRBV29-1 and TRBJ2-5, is SAVISQKPSRDICQRGTSLTIQCQVDSQVTMMFWYRQQPGQSLTLIATANQGSEATYESGFVIDKFPISRPNLTFSTLTVSNMSPEDSSIYLCSVSGQEETQYFGPGTRLLVL.

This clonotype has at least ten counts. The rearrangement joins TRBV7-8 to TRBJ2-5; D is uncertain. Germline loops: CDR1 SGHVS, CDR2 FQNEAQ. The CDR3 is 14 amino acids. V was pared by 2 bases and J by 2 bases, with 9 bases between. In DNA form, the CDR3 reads TGTGCCAGCAGCTTATGGGCAGAACAAGAGACCCAGTACTTC. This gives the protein CASSLWAEQETQYF. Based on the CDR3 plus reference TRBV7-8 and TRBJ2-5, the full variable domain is GAGVSQSPRYKVAKRGQDVALRCDPISGHVSLFWYQQALGQGPEFLTYFQNEAQLDKSGLPSDRFFAERPEGSVSTLKIQRTQQEDSAVYLCASSLWAEQETQYFGPGTRLLVL.

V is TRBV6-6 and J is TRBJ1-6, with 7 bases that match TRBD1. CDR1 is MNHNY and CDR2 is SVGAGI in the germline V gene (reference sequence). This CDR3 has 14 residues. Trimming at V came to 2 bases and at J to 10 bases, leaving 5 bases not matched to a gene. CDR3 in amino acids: CASSYMTGLSPLHF. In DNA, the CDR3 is TGTGCCAGCAGTTACATGACAGGGCTCTCACCCCTCCACTTT.

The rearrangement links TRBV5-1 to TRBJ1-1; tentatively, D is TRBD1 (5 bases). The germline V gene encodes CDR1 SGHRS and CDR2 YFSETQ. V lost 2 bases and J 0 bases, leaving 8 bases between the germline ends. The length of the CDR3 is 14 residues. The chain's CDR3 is CASSFGGVNTEAFF. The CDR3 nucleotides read TGCGCCAGCAGCTTCGGAGGGGTGAACACTGAAGCTTTCTTT.

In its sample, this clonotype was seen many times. In DNA form, the CDR3 reads TGTGCCATCAGTGAGTCTCGGACAGGGTCTAACTATGGCTACACCTTC. Residues: CAISESRTGSNYGYTF. The rearrangement joins TRBV10-3 to TRBJ1-2; 8 bases fit TRBD1. V shed 0 bases and J 0 bases; nucleotides not matched to a gene: 3. The germline gives CDR1 ENHRY, CDR2 SYGVKD. The CDR3 extends over 16 amino acids.

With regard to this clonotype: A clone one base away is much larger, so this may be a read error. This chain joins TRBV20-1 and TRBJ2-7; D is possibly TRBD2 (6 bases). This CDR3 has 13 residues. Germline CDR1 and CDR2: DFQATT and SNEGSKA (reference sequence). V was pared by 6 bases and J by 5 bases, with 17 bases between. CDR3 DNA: TGCAGTGCCTCGTCGACTAGAACCCACGAGCAGTACTTC. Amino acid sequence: CSASSTRTHEQYF.

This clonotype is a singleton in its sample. The CDR3 protein is CASSLGTGPSNQPQHF. CDR3 in DNA: TGTGCCAGCAGCTTAGGGACAGGACCTAGCAATCAGCCCCAGCATTTT. The chain couples TRBV11-1 to TRBJ1-5; 7 bases map to TRBD1. V was clipped by 1 base and J by 0 bases; unmatched bases: 3. The germline gives CDR1 SGHAT, CDR2 FQDESV (reference sequence). The CDR3 extends over 16 amino acids.

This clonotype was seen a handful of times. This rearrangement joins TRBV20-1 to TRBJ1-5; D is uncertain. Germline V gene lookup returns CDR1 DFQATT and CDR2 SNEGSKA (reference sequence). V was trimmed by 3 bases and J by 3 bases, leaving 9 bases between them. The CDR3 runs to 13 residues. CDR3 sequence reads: CSASFRINQPQHF. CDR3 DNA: TGCAGTGCTAGTTTCAGAATCAATCAGCCCCAGCATTTT.

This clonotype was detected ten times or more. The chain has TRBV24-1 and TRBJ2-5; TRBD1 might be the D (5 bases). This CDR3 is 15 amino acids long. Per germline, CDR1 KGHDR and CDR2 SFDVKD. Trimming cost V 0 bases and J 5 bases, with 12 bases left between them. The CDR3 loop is CATSDLVSTVETQYF. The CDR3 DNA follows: TGTGCCACCAGTGATTTGGTATCGACAGTCGAGACCCAGTACTTC.

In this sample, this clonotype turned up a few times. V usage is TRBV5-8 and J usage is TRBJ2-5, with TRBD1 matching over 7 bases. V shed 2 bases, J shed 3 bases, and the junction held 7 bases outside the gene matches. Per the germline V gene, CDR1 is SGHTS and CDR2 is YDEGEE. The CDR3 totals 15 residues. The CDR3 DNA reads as TGTGCCAGCAGCTTAGTTGGGACAGAGAAAGAGACCCAGTACTTC. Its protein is CASSLVGTEKETQYF.